Each of the 29 T cell receptor beta chains below was sequenced from the same sample in a study of read filtering for tumor transcriptome and immune sequencing. This library used about 360 ng RNA and molecular barcoded adaptors spanning alpha/delta and beta/gamma chains. In TCRdb, the reads were re-called with MiXCR into one record per CDR3 protein. Among roughly 130,000 distinct CDR3 sequences listed, approximately 13% were seen once. The sequencing input was a population of CD138-negative cells sorted from bone marrow. Every receptor here comes from a donor aged 40 or over with multiple myeloma.

In its sample, this clonotype was seen many times. This rearrangement joins TRBV6-2 or TRBV6-3 to TRBJ1-5, with a possible D match to TRBD1 (5 bases). V gave up 8 bases and J gave up 4 bases, with 30 bases separating them. CDR3 length: 19 residues. In germline, CDR1 is MNHEY, CDR2 SVGEGT. The CDR3 region is CASAYLGLRQPLLNQPQHF. CDR3 coding DNA: TGTGCCAGCGCCTACCTCGGACTCCGACAGCCGCTTTTGAATCAGCCCCAGCATTTT.

This clonotype was found many times. V gene TRBV11-3 combines with J gene TRBJ1-1; D call uncertain. CDR1 SGHNT and CDR2 YENEEA come from the germline V gene. The CDR3 loop spans 14 amino acids. V gave up 5 bases and J gave up 1 base, with 11 bases separating them. The CDR3 reads CASSLGRGNTEAFF. DNA for the CDR3: TGTGCCAGCAGCCTCGGACGGGGGAACACTGAAGCTTTCTTT.

Many counts were recorded for this clonotype. One junction end disagrees with the germline gene, perhaps due to a read error. This chain uses TRBV4-1 with TRBJ2-1, with 8 bases aligning to TRBD1. The CDR3 loop spans 19 amino acids. Per the germline V gene, CDR1 is MGHRA and CDR2 is YSYEKL. The CDR3 DNA reads as TGCGCCAGCAGCATACGCGACAGGGGAGGAGGTCTCTCCCACAATGAGCAGTTCTTC. Translating gives CASSIRDRGGGLSHNEQFF.

This clonotype was found many times. V is TRBV5-1 and J is TRBJ2-3; a possible D gene is TRBD2 (6 bases). This CDR3 comprises 15 residues. The V gene lost 2 bases and the J gene lost 2 bases, with 12 bases spanning the gap. Germline V gene data show CDR1 as SGHRS and CDR2 as YFSETQ. The CDR3 region has the DNA TGCGCCAGCAGCTTCCCGGGGGTTAACACAGATACGCAGTATTTT. This translates into CASSFPGVNTDTQYF.

This clonotype was counted only a few times. The junction departs from the called germline gene at one end, perhaps through a read error. The chain employs TRBV11-1 and TRBJ1-1, with TRBD1 as a possible D gene (5 bases). The germline gives CDR1 SGHAT, CDR2 FQDESV (reference sequence). The CDR3 spans 12 residues. For the CDR3, the DNA is TGTGCCAGCGGCTTAGGGTCCGAGGGGGCTTTCTTT. Protein product: CASGLGSEGAFF.

This clonotype appeared many times. The chain has TRBV11-2 and TRBJ2-2, with TRBD2 matching 9 bases. CDR1 SGHAT and CDR2 FQNNGV come from the germline V gene. V was pared by 5 bases and J by 9 bases, with 19 bases of the junction left unmatched. This CDR3 is 18 amino acids long. CDR3 in DNA: TGTGCCAGCAGCGTAGGGGCGTCTGGCGGGGGGGCCCTCTGGGAGCTGTTTTTT. Translation gives CASSVGASGGGALWELFF.

This clonotype was found many times. The chain joins TRBV6-4 to TRBJ2-2, with 7 bases identical to TRBD1. The CDR3 has 15 amino acids. The junction had 0 bases not matched to a gene; V was cut back by 0 bases and J by 2 bases. Germline V gene data show CDR1 as MRHNA and CDR2 as SNTAGT. The CDR3 is CASSDSGGNTGELFF. CDR3 in DNA: TGTGCCAGCAGTGACTCAGGGGGCAACACCGGGGAGCTGTTTTTT.

This clonotype was observed a handful of times. An end of the junction differs from the germline gene, which may be a read error. The rearrangement joins TRBV28 to TRBJ2-1; tentative D call: TRBD2 (6 bases). The CDR3 covers 13 residues. Germline loops: CDR1 MDHEN, CDR2 SYDVKM. CDR3 bases: TGTGCCAGCACCGGGAGCCCCTACAATGGGCAGTTCTTC. Translating gives CASTGSPYNGQFF.

This clonotype was recorded many times. The rearrangement uses TRBV12-3 or TRBV12-4 and TRBJ1-1; D is perhaps TRBD1 (6 bases). Deletions cut 7 bases from V and 1 base from J, with 10 bases between. The CDR3 contains 13 residues. CDR3 residues: CASNTDRNTEAFF. The CDR3 region has the DNA TGTGCCAGCAATACGGACAGGAACACTGAAGCTTTCTTT.

This clonotype was seen more than once but under ten times. A much larger clone sits a single nucleotide away, making a read error possible. The conserved phenylalanine or tryptophan is not found at the CDR3 terminus, so this likely reflects a read error. The V call is TRBV5-1, the J call TRBJ2-7; D remains ambiguous. This CDR3 is 13 amino acids long. V was trimmed by 2 bases and J by 0 bases, leaving 6 bases between them. Per germline, CDR1 SGHRS and CDR2 YFSETQ. CDR3 DNA sequence: TGCGCCAGCAGCTTCGGAAGCTCCTACGAGCAGTACCTC. It codes for CASSFGSSYEQYL.

Worth noting for this clonotype: This may come from a read error, since a much larger clone is one base off. V is TRBV28 and J is TRBJ2-1, with 7 bases aligning to TRBD1. The CDR3 extends over 15 amino acids. V lost 8 bases to trimming and J lost 4 bases; unmatched junction nucleotides: 11. Germline assignment: CDR1 MDHEN and CDR2 SYDVKM. The CDR3 nucleotides read TGTGCCAGCGATATTCCCAGGGGGAAATACAATGAGCAGTTCTTC. The encoded protein is CASDIPRGKYNEQFF.

On this clonotype itself: One base away lies a much larger clone, so this may be a sequencing read error. This CDR3 is CASSLLTSTDMQYF. In nucleotides, the CDR3 is TGTGCCAGCAGTCTGCTAACTAGCACAGATATGCAGTATTTT. The chain recombines TRBV2 with TRBJ2-3; possible D gene TRBD2, 6 bases. Germline assignment: CDR1 SNHLY and CDR2 FYNNEI. This CDR3 contains 14 residues.

There are many counts of this clonotype. The V call is TRBV30, the J call TRBJ1-1, with D uncertain. The CDR3 runs 13 residues. Trimming removed 2 bases at V and 4 bases at J, with 11 bases between. CDR1 and CDR2 (germline): GTSNPN, SVGIG (reference sequence). The CDR3 DNA follows: TGTGCCTGGAGTCTGGGTCCGGTCACTGAAGCTTTCTTT. Protein: CAWSLGPVTEAFF.

V gene TRBV20-1 combines with J gene TRBJ2-1; TRBD2 matches 13 bases. This CDR3 has 14 amino acids. The germline CDR1 and CDR2 sequences are DFQATT and SNEGSKA (reference sequence). The V segment lost 5 bases and the J segment 10 bases; nucleotides outside the gene matches: 8. For the CDR3, the DNA is TGCAGTGCTGGACTAGCGGGGGTCGGCAACGAGCAGTTCTTC. It yields the protein CSAGLAGVGNEQFF.

This clonotype has a count of ten or more. The chain is built from TRBV20-1 and TRBJ2-7; D is possibly TRBD1 (6 bases). This CDR3 comprises 12 residues. The V and J ends lost 3 bases and 3 bases respectively, with 9 bases between them. Germline assignment: CDR1 DFQATT and CDR2 SNEGSKA (reference sequence). CDR3 coding DNA: TGCAGTGCTAGCGGGACAAACTACGAGCAGTACTTC. It yields the protein CSASGTNYEQYF.

The J gene is TRBJ2-1, the V gene TRBV7-3; D may match TRBD1 or TRBD2 (7 bases each). This CDR3 comprises 14 residues. Germline V lookup: CDR1 SGHTA, CDR2 FQGTGA. V lost 5 bases to trimming and J lost 11 bases, with 19 bases between them. The CDR3 nucleotides are TGTGCCAGCAGCCCAGGGGGGGCAGGGTATAAGCAGTTCTTC. Translated, it gives CASSPGGAGYKQFF.

As to this clonotype: A read error may be the cause here, since a much bigger clone is one base away. The chain carries TRBV6-6 and TRBJ2-3, with D perhaps matching TRBD2 (6 bases). The V end lost 5 bases, the J end lost 3 bases, and 21 bases lay between the germline ends. CDR1 and CDR2 (germline): MNHNY, SVGAGI (reference sequence). The CDR3 covers 17 residues. The CDR3: CASSRDGASEGTDTQYF. The CDR3 DNA sequence: TGTGCCAGCAGTAGGGACGGGGCTAGCGAGGGGACAGATACGCAGTATTTT.

This clonotype has at least ten counts. The chain links TRBV3-1 to TRBJ1-4; D not certain. CDR1 and CDR2 (germline): LGHDT, YNNKEL (reference sequence). The V and J ends lost 0 bases and 0 bases respectively, with 11 bases between them. The CDR3 is 17 residues long. The chain's CDR3 is CASSQDQRASTNEKLFF. CDR3 nucleotide sequence: TGTGCCAGCAGCCAAGATCAGAGGGCCTCAACTAATGAAAAACTGTTTTTT. Supplemented by reference TRBV3-1 and TRBJ1-4, the full variable domain reads DTAVSQTPKYLVTQMGNDKSIKCEQNLGHDTMYWYKQDSKKFLKIMFSYNNKELIINETVPNRFSPKSPDKAHLNLHINSLELGDSAVYFCASSQDQRASTNEKLFFGSGTQLSVL.

J is TRBJ1-1 and V is TRBV5-1; D unclear. The CDR3 spans 13 residues. Germline V gives CDR1 SGHRS, CDR2 YFSETQ. Trimming took 1 base from V and 7 from J, leaving 11 bases between them. CDR3 sequence: CASSLNTDLEAFF. The CDR3, as DNA: TGCGCCAGCAGCTTGAATACGGACCTTGAAGCTTTCTTT.

This clonotype was recorded many times. The chain employs TRBV7-2 and TRBJ2-4; tentative D call: TRBD2 (6 bases). V was pared by 2 bases and J by 3 bases, with 11 bases between. The CDR3 covers 15 residues. Germline loops: CDR1 SGHTA, CDR2 FQGNSA. The DNA of the CDR3 is TGTGCCAGCAGCTTACGGCGGGGAATCAAAAACATTCAGTACTTC. Translating it yields CASSLRRGIKNIQYF.

Ten or more counts support this clonotype. The chain is built from TRBV28 and TRBJ2-6, with 8 bases matching TRBD1. This CDR3 is built from 14 residues. Germline-derived CDR1 and CDR2 are MDHEN and SYDVKM. The CDR3 bases are TGTGCTGCAGGAGCAGGGGGCGAGGTTTACGTCCTGACTTTC. Amino acid sequence: CAAGAGGEVYVLTF.

The V call is TRBV7-9, the J call TRBJ2-5; 7 nucleotides match TRBD2. Trimming took 5 bases from V and 5 from J; bases not matched to a gene: 8. The CDR3 runs 14 residues. The germline V gene encodes CDR1 SEHNR and CDR2 FQNEAQ (reference sequence). This CDR3 is CASSPSSGDETQYF. The CDR3 DNA is TGTGCCAGCAGCCCCTCAAGCGGGGATGAGACCCAGTACTTC.

This clonotype was seen repeatedly, ten times or more. The chain joins TRBV19 to TRBJ2-1; 10 positions agree with TRBD1. Germline lookup yields CDR1 LNHDA and CDR2 SQIVND (reference sequence). This CDR3 spans 15 amino acids. The V and J ends lost 4 bases and 10 bases, in that order; junction bases with no gene match: 10. The CDR3 is CASSTGQGFIDEQFF. The CDR3, as DNA: TGTGCCAGTAGTACGGGACAGGGGTTTATCGACGAGCAGTTCTTC.

The table lists this clonotype with a few counts. The chain uses TRBV19 and TRBJ2-2; D gene unclear. Germline V gene lookup returns CDR1 LNHDA and CDR2 SQIVND (reference sequence). The CDR3 has 14 residues. CDR3 sequence reads: CAITRTANTGELFF. As DNA, the CDR3 is TGTGCAATTACACGGACGGCGAACACCGGGGAGCTGTTTTTT.

With regard to this clonotype: A much larger clone sits a single nucleotide away, making a read error possible. The chain couples TRBV5-1 to TRBJ2-3, with D possibly being TRBD1 or TRBD2 (5 bases each). V dropped 3 bases and J dropped 0 bases, with 11 bases sitting between them. The CDR3 contains 15 residues. Germline CDR1 SGHRS, CDR2 YFSETQ. In DNA form, the CDR3 reads TGCGCCAGCAGCTCGGGACGGCCAAGCACAGATACGCAGTATTTT. Its translation: CASSSGRPSTDTQYF. Variable domain in full (rest from reference TRBV5-1 and TRBJ2-3): KAGVTQTPRYLIKTRGQQVTLSCSPISGHRSVSWYQQTPGQGLQFLFEYFSETQRNKGNFPGRFSGRQFSNSRSEMNVSTLELGDSALYLCASSSGRPSTDTQYFGPGTRLTVL.

This clonotype came up a few times. A junction boundary mismatches the germline segment, possibly from a read error. The chain employs TRBV5-5 and TRBJ2-1; 7 bases are a match to TRBD2. Germline loops: CDR1 SGHKS, CDR2 YYEKEE (reference sequence). The CDR3 is 18 residues long. In nucleotides, the CDR3 is TGTGCCAGCAGCTTGGCCTGGGGTAGCCCATCGGGGGGTAATGGGCAGTTCTTC. Residues: CASSLAWGSPSGGNGQFF.

There are many counts of this clonotype. The chain is built from TRBV27 and TRBJ2-2, with TRBD1 matching over 8 bases. After removal of 5 bases from V and 2 bases from J, the junction contained 7 bases not matched to a gene. The CDR3 covers 16 residues. CDR1 is MNHEY, CDR2 SMNVEV, per germline (reference sequence). CDR3 loop: CASSTQDRGNTGELFF. CDR3 DNA sequence: TGTGCCAGCAGTACACAAGACAGGGGTAACACCGGGGAGCTGTTTTTT.

This clonotype showed up many times. As DNA, the CDR3 is TGTGCCAGCAGTTCCACCTCCTCGAACCGGGACAGGGGCTATGGCTACACCTTC. It translates to CASSSTSSNRDRGYGYTF. The rearrangement uses TRBV6-5 and TRBJ1-2, with 10 bases that match TRBD1. Germline trimming cut 4 bases from V and 4 bases from J; bases unmatched to any gene: 15. Germline CDR1 MNHEY, CDR2 SVGAGI. CDR3 length: 18 amino acids.

The V call is TRBV3-1, the J call TRBJ2-7; 7 bases agree with TRBD2. V lost 0 bases, J lost 6 bases, and 5 bases stayed unmatched. Germline values: CDR1 LGHDT, CDR2 YNNKEL (reference sequence). The CDR3 extends over 14 amino acids. The CDR3: CASSQEARESEQYF. CDR3 DNA: TGTGCCAGCAGCCAAGAAGCGCGGGAGAGCGAGCAGTACTTC.